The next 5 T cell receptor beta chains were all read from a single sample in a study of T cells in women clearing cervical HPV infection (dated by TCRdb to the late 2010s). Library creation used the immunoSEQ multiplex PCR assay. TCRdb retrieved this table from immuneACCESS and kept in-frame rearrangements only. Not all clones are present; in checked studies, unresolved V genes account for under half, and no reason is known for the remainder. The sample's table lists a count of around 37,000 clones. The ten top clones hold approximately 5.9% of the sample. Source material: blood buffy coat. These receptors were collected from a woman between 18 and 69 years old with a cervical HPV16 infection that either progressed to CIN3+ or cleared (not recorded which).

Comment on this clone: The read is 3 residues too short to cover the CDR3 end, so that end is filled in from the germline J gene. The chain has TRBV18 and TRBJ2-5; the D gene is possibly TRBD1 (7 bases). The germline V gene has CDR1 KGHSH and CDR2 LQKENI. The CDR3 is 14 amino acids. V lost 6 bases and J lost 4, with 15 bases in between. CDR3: CASSQGGTPETQYF. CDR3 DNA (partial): TGTGCCAGCTCCCAGGGGGGAACCCCAGAGACC.

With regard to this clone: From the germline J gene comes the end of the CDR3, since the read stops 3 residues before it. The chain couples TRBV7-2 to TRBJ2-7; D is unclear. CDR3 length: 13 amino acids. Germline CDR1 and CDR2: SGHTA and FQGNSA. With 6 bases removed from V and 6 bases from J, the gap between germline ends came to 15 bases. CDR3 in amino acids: CASSPPHSGEQYF. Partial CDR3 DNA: TGTGCCAGCAGTCCCCCCCACTCGGGCGAG.

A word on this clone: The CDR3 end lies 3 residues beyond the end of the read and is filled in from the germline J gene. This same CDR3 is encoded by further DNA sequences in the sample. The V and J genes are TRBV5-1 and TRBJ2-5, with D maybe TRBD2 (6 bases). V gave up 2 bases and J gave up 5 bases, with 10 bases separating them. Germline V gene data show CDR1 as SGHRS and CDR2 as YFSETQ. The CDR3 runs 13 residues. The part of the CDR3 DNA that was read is TGCGCCAGCAGCTTTACTAGCCGGGAGACC. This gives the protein CASSFTSRET. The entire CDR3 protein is CASSFTSRETQYF.

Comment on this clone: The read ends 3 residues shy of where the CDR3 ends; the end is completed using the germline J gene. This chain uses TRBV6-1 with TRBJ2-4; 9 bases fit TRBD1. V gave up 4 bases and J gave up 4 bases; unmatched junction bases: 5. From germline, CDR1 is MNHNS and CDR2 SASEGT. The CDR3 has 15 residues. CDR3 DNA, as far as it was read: TGTGCCAGCAGTGCCTTCGGACAGGGGAAAAACATT. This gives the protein CASSAFGQGKNI. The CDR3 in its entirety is CASSAFGQGKNIQYF.

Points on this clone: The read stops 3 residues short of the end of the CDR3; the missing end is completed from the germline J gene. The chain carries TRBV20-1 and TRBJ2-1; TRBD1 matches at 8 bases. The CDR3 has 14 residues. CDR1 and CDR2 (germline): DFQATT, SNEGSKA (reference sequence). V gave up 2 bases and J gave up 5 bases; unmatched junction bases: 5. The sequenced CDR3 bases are TGCAGTGCTAGATCGGACAGGGAGAACAATGAG. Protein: CSARSDRENNE. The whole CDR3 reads CSARSDRENNEQFF.